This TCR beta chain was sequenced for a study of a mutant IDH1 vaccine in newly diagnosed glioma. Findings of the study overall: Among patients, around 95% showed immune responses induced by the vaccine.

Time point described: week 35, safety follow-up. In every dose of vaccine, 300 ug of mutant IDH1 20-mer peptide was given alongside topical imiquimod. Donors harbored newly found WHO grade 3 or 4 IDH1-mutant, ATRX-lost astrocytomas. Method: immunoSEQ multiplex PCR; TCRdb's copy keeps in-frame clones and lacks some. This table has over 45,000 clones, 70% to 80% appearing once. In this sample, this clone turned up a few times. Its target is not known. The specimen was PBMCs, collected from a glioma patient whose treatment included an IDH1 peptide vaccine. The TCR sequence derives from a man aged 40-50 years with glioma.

CDR3 residues: CAWSMDGKNIQYF. The DNA for the CDR3 is TGTGCCTGGAGTATGGACGGTAAAAACATTCAGTACTTC. This sequence joins TRBV30 and TRBJ2-4; D call uncertain. The germline CDR1 and CDR2 sequences are GTSNPN and SVGIG (reference sequence). Trimming stripped 2 bases from V and 4 bases from J, with 9 bases between. The CDR3 loop spans 13 amino acids.